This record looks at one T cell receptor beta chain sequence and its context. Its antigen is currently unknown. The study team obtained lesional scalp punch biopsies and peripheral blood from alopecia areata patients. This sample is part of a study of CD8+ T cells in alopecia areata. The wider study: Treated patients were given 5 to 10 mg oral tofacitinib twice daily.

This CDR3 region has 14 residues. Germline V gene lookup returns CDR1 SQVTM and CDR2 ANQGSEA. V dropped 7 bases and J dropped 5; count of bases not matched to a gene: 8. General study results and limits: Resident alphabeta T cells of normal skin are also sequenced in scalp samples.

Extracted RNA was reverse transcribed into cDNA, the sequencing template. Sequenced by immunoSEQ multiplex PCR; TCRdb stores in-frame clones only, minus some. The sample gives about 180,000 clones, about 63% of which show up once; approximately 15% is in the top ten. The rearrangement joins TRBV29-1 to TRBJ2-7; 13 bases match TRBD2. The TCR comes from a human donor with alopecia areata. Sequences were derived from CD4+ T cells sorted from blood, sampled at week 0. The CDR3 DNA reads TGCAGCGGCAAGACTAGCGGGGGGCCGGACGAGCAGTACTTC. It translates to CSGKTSGGPDEQYF.